These 17 T cell receptor beta chains share one sample of origin, sequenced in a study of shared clonotypes between healthy human individuals. The protocol was immunoSEQ multiplex PCR, while the TCRdb copy is restricted to in-frame clones and leaves out a portion. The sample includes 2.5 million or so clones, approximately 94% of them seen just once. The sequencing sample was made of naive CD4+ T cells sorted from blood. The subset: CD45RA+ positively selected. These receptors originate from a young man in good health.

V is TRBV6-5 and J is TRBJ1-1, with no clear D. Germline values: CDR1 MNHEY, CDR2 SVGAGI. V shed 5 bases and J shed 2 bases, with 6 bases lying between them. The CDR3 has 12 residues. The CDR3 sequence is CASSAPNTEAFF. CDR3 DNA: TGTGCCAGCAGTGCCCCCAACACTGAAGCTTTCTTT.

V is TRBV25-1 and J is TRBJ2-3; possible D gene TRBD1, 6 bases. CDR3 length: 15 residues. The germline gives CDR1 MGHDK, CDR2 SYGVNS. The germline V and J ends were trimmed by 3 bases and 3 bases, with 13 bases remaining between them. Here the CDR3 DNA reads TGTGCCAGCAGTGATCCCAGGGGCCTAACAGATACGCAGTATTTT. Translating gives CASSDPRGLTDTQYF.

The chain couples TRBV9 to TRBJ1-4, with no clear D. CDR1 and CDR2 from the germline V gene are SGDLS and YYNGEE. The CDR3 sequence is 16 residues long. The V gene lost 0 bases and the J gene lost 0 bases, with 9 bases spanning the gap. The DNA of the CDR3 is TGTGCCAGCAGCGTAGGGCCTTCTACAACTAATGAAAAACTGTTTTTT. Its protein product is CASSVGPSTTNEKLFF.

Remarks on this clone: Other DNA sequences in the sample encode the same CDR3. V gene TRBV11-2 combines with J gene TRBJ2-1; D is ambiguous. Trimming cost V 5 bases and J 0 bases, with 5 bases left between them. Germline values: CDR1 SGHAT, CDR2 FQNNGV. The CDR3 has 13 amino acids. The CDR3: CASSPDSYNEQFF. The CDR3, as DNA: TGTGCCAGCAGCCCGGACTCCTACAATGAGCAGTTCTTC. The full variable domain, rest sourced from reference TRBV11-2 and TRBJ2-1, is EAGVAQSPRYKIIEKRQSVAFWCNPISGHATLYWYQQILGQGPKLLIQFQNNGVVDDSQLPKDRFSAERLKGVDSTLKIQPAKLEDSAVYLCASSPDSYNEQFFGPGTRLTVL.

V usage is TRBV6-5 and J usage is TRBJ2-2; 12 bases align to TRBD1. Germline CDR1 and CDR2: MNHEY and SVGAGI. The CDR3 length is 13 residues. Germline trimming cut 8 bases from V and 13 bases from J; bases unmatched to any gene: 8. The CDR3, as DNA: TGTGCCAGCGGACCGGGACAGGGGGCGCGGCTGTTTTTT. Encoded protein: CASGPGQGARLFF.

The chain joins TRBV29-1 to TRBJ2-5; D gene ambiguous. The CDR3 spans 13 residues. Per germline, CDR1 SQVTM and CDR2 ANQGSEA. V lost 3 bases, J lost 2 bases, and 10 bases lay in between. The CDR3 DNA sequence: TGCAGCGTTGATGGCGGAACACAAGAGACCCAGTACTTC. It is translated as CSVDGGTQETQYF.

Remarks on this clone: Other DNA sequences from this sample encode an identical CDR3 as well. This sequence joins TRBV5-4 and TRBJ2-5; 8 nucleotides line up with TRBD1. This CDR3 region has 14 residues. The V gene's germline CDR1 is SGHNT and CDR2 YYREEE (reference sequence). J lost 3 bases, V lost 1 base, and 2 bases had no gene match. CDR3 sequence (DNA): TGTGCCAGCAGCTTGATGACAGGGGAAGAGACCCAGTACTTC. Translating gives CASSLMTGEETQYF.

This clone appeared a single time. The V gene is TRBV19, the J gene TRBJ2-5, with TRBD2 matching over 12 bases. Germline V gene data show CDR1 as LNHDA and CDR2 as SQIVND (reference sequence). This CDR3 comprises 14 residues. Trimming took 4 bases from V and 5 from J; bases not matched to a gene: 2. The CDR3 here is CASSRTSGAETQYF. The CDR3 DNA reads as TGTGCCAGTAGTAGGACTAGCGGGGCCGAGACCCAGTACTTC.

V gene TRBV6-5 combines with J gene TRBJ1-2, with 9 bases lining up with TRBD1. Germline assignment: CDR1 MNHEY and CDR2 SVGAGI. After removal of 5 bases from V and 7 bases from J, the junction contained 5 bases not matched to a gene. The CDR3 covers 13 residues. DNA of the CDR3: TGTGCCAGCAGTCCGACAGGGGGGGGTGGCTACACCTTC. Residues: CASSPTGGGGYTF.

V usage is TRBV5-1 and J usage is TRBJ2-2; possible D gene TRBD2, 5 bases. V shed 0 bases and J shed 1 base, with 13 bases lying between them. CDR1 is SGHRS, CDR2 YFSETQ, per germline. The CDR3 spans 17 residues. The CDR3: CASSLVGLARNTGELFF. CDR3 in DNA: TGCGCCAGCAGCTTGGTTGGTCTAGCAAGGAACACCGGGGAGCTGTTTTTT.

V usage is TRBV10-2 and J usage is TRBJ2-7; 9 positions agree with TRBD1. Germline loops: CDR1 WSHSY, CDR2 SAAADI. The CDR3 contains 15 residues. With V trimmed by 6 bases and J by 2 bases, 8 bases remained unmatched. CDR3: CASSPQGAGAYEQYF. CDR3 sequence (DNA): TGCGCCAGCAGCCCACAGGGGGCCGGAGCCTACGAGCAGTACTTC.

The chain uses TRBV10-3 and TRBJ2-5; D remains unclear. The J call may not be correct, given that the DNA end is closer to TRBJ2-7. Germline lookup yields CDR1 ENHRY and CDR2 SYGVKD. The length of the CDR3 is 11 residues. This CDR3 is CAIRGSYEQYF. CDR3 in DNA: TGTGCCATCAGGGGTTCCTACGAGCAGTACTTC.

Details on this clone: This CDR3 is also generated by other DNA sequences in the sample. V is TRBV5-1 and J is TRBJ1-6; 7 nucleotides align to TRBD1. Trimming cost V 0 bases and J 6 bases; bases outside gene matches: 3. Germline V lookup: CDR1 SGHRS, CDR2 YFSETQ. The CDR3 is made up of 15 amino acids. The CDR3 loop reads CASSLEGAGNSPLHF. CDR3 sequence (DNA): TGCGCCAGCAGCTTGGAGGGGGCGGGTAATTCACCCCTCCACTTT. The full variable domain, in which reference TRBV5-1 and TRBJ1-6 provide the parts outside the CDR3, is KAGVTQTPRYLIKTRGQQVTLSCSPISGHRSVSWYQQTPGQGLQFLFEYFSETQRNKGNFPGRFSGRQFSNSRSEMNVSTLELGDSALYLCASSLEGAGNSPLHFGNGTRLTVT.

The V call is TRBV27, the J call TRBJ2-1; D is perhaps TRBD1 (6 bases). Trimming stripped 6 bases from V and 3 bases from J, with 18 bases between. Germline assignment: CDR1 MNHEY and CDR2 SMNVEV (reference sequence). This CDR3 has 16 residues. CDR3 DNA sequence: TGTGCCAGCAGAGCGGAACAGGGATGGGGCTACAATGAGCAGTTCTTC. This encodes CASRAEQGWGYNEQFF.

Remarks on this clone: The sample holds other DNA sequences that translate to the same CDR3. The genes are TRBV5-1 and TRBJ2-1; D tentatively reads TRBD1 or TRBD2 (6 bases each). From germline, CDR1 is SGHRS and CDR2 YFSETQ. V was trimmed by 0 bases and J by 2 bases, leaving 9 bases between them. The CDR3 totals 15 residues. CDR3 DNA sequence: TGCGCCAGCAGCTTGGAGGGGGGCACCTACAATGAGCAGTTCTTC. Amino acids: CASSLEGGTYNEQFF.

The rearrangement joins TRBV6-6 to TRBJ2-7; 8 bases are a match to TRBD2. The length of the CDR3 is 16 residues. Germline-derived CDR1 and CDR2 are MNHNY and SVGAGI (reference sequence). J was trimmed by 0 bases and V by 3 bases; bases with no gene match: 7. The CDR3, as DNA: TGTGCCAGCAGTTATGGCGCGGGGGGTGACTCCTACGAGCAGTACTTC. Amino acid sequence: CASSYGAGGDSYEQYF.

In DNA form, the CDR3 reads TGTGCCAGCAGCTTAGGTTGGGACAGAGCAAATGAAAAACTGTTTTTT. Translated, it gives CASSLGWDRANEKLFF. V is TRBV11-2 and J is TRBJ1-4; 7 nucleotides match TRBD1. The CDR3 runs 16 residues. The V gene end was trimmed by 1 base and the J gene end by 5 bases; junction bases not matched to a gene: 7. Germline V lookup: CDR1 SGHAT, CDR2 FQNNGV.